The next 16 T cell receptor beta chains were all read from a single sample in a study of OX40 agonist ivuxolimab in advanced cancers. The table came from immunoSEQ multiplex PCR; TCRdb's copy has only in-frame clones and leaves some out. The sample records some 59,000 clones, less than 95% being singletons. This specimen was CD4+ or CD8+ T cells sorted from blood, taken in a trial of the OX40 agonist ivuxolimab. The receptors stem from an adult with an advanced solid tumor such as melanoma, head and neck, liver or kidney cancer.

The gene calls are TRBV5-1 and TRBJ2-7, with D unresolved. CDR3 length: 13 amino acids. Per germline, CDR1 SGHRS and CDR2 YFSETQ. The V gene lost 2 bases and the J gene lost 3 bases, with 9 bases spanning the gap. CDR3 sequence (DNA): TGCGCCAGCAGCTTTGACCGAGGCTACGAGCAGTACTTC. Protein: CASSFDRGYEQYF.

The rearrangement links TRBV27 to TRBJ2-7; possibly TRBD1 for D (5 bases). Germline V CDR1 and CDR2: MNHEY, SMNVEV (reference sequence). V was shortened by 0 bases and J by 5 bases, with 20 bases between the two germline ends. The CDR3 is 17 amino acids. In nucleotides, the CDR3 is TGTGCCAGCAGTTTATCGGTTTTGGCAGGGTACTTCGACGAGCAGTACTTC. This codes for CASSLSVLAGYFDEQYF.

The J gene is TRBJ2-5, the V gene TRBV11-3; D is unclear. Germline V gives CDR1 SGHNT, CDR2 YENEEA. There are 13 residues in the CDR3. Trimming left V 1 base short and J 3 bases short, with 6 bases between. CDR3 sequence reads: CASSLGAEETQYF. The CDR3 nucleotides read TGTGCCAGCAGCTTAGGGGCTGAAGAGACCCAGTACTTC. Supplemented by reference TRBV11-3 and TRBJ2-5, the full variable domain reads EAGVVQSPRYKIIEKKQPVAFWCNPISGHNTLYWYLQNLGQGPELLIRYENEEAVDDSQLPKDRFSAERLKGVDSTLKIQPAELGDSAVYLCASSLGAEETQYFGPGTRLLVL.

The V call is TRBV5-6, the J call TRBJ1-1; D might be TRBD1 (5 bases). Germline V gives CDR1 SGHDT, CDR2 YYEEEE. The CDR3 is made up of 13 amino acids. V was pared by 4 bases and J by 2 bases, with 9 bases between. The CDR3 DNA follows: TGTGCCAGCAGCCAAGGGGTTAACACTGAAGCTTTCTTT. It yields the protein CASSQGVNTEAFF.

The chain carries TRBV6-6 and TRBJ2-3; D is unresolved. V dropped 5 bases and J dropped 2 bases, with 5 bases sitting between them. The CDR3 spans 12 residues. Per the germline V gene, CDR1 is MNHNY and CDR2 is SVGAGI (reference sequence). CDR3 in amino acids: CASSTHTDTQYF. The CDR3 DNA follows: TGTGCCAGCAGTACCCACACAGATACGCAGTATTTT.

The V gene is TRBV27, the J gene TRBJ2-7, with D unclear. The CDR3 loop spans 13 amino acids. Trimming left V 2 bases short and J 5 bases short, with 10 bases between. The V gene's germline CDR1 is MNHEY and CDR2 SMNVEV (reference sequence). The CDR3 spells CASSLGLRHEQYF. The CDR3 DNA reads as TGTGCCAGCAGTTTAGGGCTCCGCCACGAGCAGTACTTC.

J is TRBJ1-5 and V is TRBV4-1, with D unclear. Per the germline V gene, CDR1 is MGHRA and CDR2 is YSYEKL. Trimming took 1 base from V and 1 from J, leaving 8 bases between them. The CDR3 runs to 15 residues. CDR3 DNA sequence: TGCGCCAGCAGCCAAGGTGCACAGAGCAATCAGCCCCAGCATTTT. This sequence encodes CASSQGAQSNQPQHF.

The V gene is TRBV27, the J gene TRBJ2-7; D unresolved. Germline CDR1 is MNHEY and CDR2 is SMNVEV (reference sequence). V was cut by 3 bases and J by 0 bases, with 9 bases left in between. The CDR3 is 14 residues long. CDR3 protein: CASSFVGISYEQYF. CDR3 nucleotide sequence: TGTGCCAGCAGTTTTGTAGGGATCTCCTACGAGCAGTACTTC.

The genes are TRBV7-9 and TRBJ2-1; D gene ambiguous. Germline assignment: CDR1 SEHNR and CDR2 FQNEAQ (reference sequence). This CDR3 region has 14 residues. The V end was cut by 5 bases, the J end by 0 bases, with 8 bases between. In DNA, the CDR3 is TGTGCCAGCAGCGAGGTGGCCTCCTACAATGAGCAGTTCTTC. Protein product: CASSEVASYNEQFF. The full variable domain, completed using reference TRBV7-9 and TRBJ2-1, is DTGVSQNPRHKITKRGQNVTFRCDPISEHNRLYWYRQTLGQGPEFLTYFQNEAQLEKSRLLSDRFSAERPKGSFSTLEIQRTEQGDSAMYLCASSEVASYNEQFFGPGTRLTVL.

The V gene is TRBV9, the J gene TRBJ2-7; 10 bases agree with TRBD1. V lost 0 bases, J lost 5 bases, and 8 bases stayed unmatched. Germline CDR1 is SGDLS and CDR2 is YYNGEE. The CDR3 spans 16 residues. CDR3 coding DNA: TGTGCCAGCAGCGTAGCTTTCGGGACAGGGGTTGACGAGCAGTACTTC. This codes for CASSVAFGTGVDEQYF.

The rearrangement joins TRBV27 to TRBJ2-1, with TRBD2 as a possible D gene (5 bases). Per the germline V gene, CDR1 is MNHEY and CDR2 is SMNVEV (reference sequence). Between the trimmed V and J ends, which lost 8 bases and 5 bases, there was a span of 16 bases. The CDR3 length is 14 residues. The CDR3 region has the DNA TGTGCCAGCTTTAGCTTTGACGGGGACAATGAGCAGTTCTTC. It specifies CASFSFDGDNEQFF.

The chain combines TRBV7-9 with TRBJ1-5; no firm D call. Trimming took 0 bases from V and 7 from J, leaving 4 bases between them. The CDR3 contains 12 residues. Germline CDR1 and CDR2: SEHNR and FQNEAQ (reference sequence). The CDR3 DNA follows: TGTGCCAGCAGCTTAGCGGCCCAGCCCCAGCATTTT. Its protein is CASSLAAQPQHF.

The chain joins TRBV5-4 to TRBJ2-7; 7 nucleotides align to TRBD1. This CDR3 contains 15 residues. The J segment lost 5 bases and the V segment lost 4 bases, leaving 12 bases of the junction unmatched. Germline CDR1 is SGHNT and CDR2 is YYREEE (reference sequence). The CDR3 sequence: CASSPRGQMSDEQYF. CDR3 coding DNA: TGTGCCAGCAGCCCTAGGGGACAGATGAGCGACGAGCAGTACTTC.

V usage is TRBV9 and J usage is TRBJ2-1; either TRBD1 or TRBD2 may fit D (5 bases each). Germline V lookup: CDR1 SGDLS, CDR2 YYNGEE. The CDR3 length is 14 residues. V gave up 0 bases and J gave up 5 bases, with 9 bases separating them. The CDR3 is CASSVGVGDNEQFF. The CDR3 coding sequence is TGTGCCAGCAGCGTAGGGGTGGGGGACAATGAGCAGTTCTTC.

This clone has a single count. This chain links TRBV11-1 with TRBJ1-1; D remains unclear. Germline loops: CDR1 SGHAT, CDR2 FQDESV (reference sequence). Deletions cut 7 bases from V and 7 bases from J, with 10 bases between. The CDR3 consists of 11 residues. For the CDR3, the DNA is TGTGCCAGCACCATGTCGGGTGAAGCTTTCTTT. Protein: CASTMSGEAFF.

This rearrangement joins TRBV27 to TRBJ2-1, with 12 bases lining up with TRBD2. Losses at the gene ends were 3 bases for V and 6 bases for J; bases not matched to a gene: 3. Germline-derived CDR1 and CDR2 are MNHEY and SMNVEV (reference sequence). The CDR3 sequence is 15 residues long. The CDR3 DNA follows: TGTGCCAGCAGTTTTGGACTAGCGGGGTCCAATGAGCAGTTCTTC. Residues: CASSFGLAGSNEQFF.